The next 5 T cell receptor beta chains were all read from a single sample in a study of blood T cells in healthy people across ages. The use of a sample-barcoded 5' primer and a J-beta primer mix characterized a second PCR of about 6 to 12 cycles. TCRdb redid the calling of the 5' RACE reads with MiXCR, one entry per CDR3 protein. The table includes nearly 800,000 distinct CDR3 sequences, 25% detected once. These data were also reused for a study on T cells of mothers and their children.

Sequences were obtained from blood. Every receptor here comes from a boy younger than 18 in good health.

This clonotype has ten or more counts. Here the CDR3 DNA reads TGTGCCATCAGTGAGTCTACAGGGTACAATGAGCAGTTCTTC. As protein: CAISESTGYNEQFF. The V and J genes are TRBV10-3 and TRBJ2-1, with a weak D call TRBD1 (6 bases). Germline CDR1 is ENHRY and CDR2 is SYGVKD. This CDR3 has 14 residues. The ends were cut back, 0 bases at V and 4 bases at J, with 7 bases in the middle.

This chain uses TRBV7-9 with TRBJ1-1; D remains unclear. The CDR3 spans 14 residues. Germline V lookup: CDR1 SEHNR, CDR2 FQNEAQ (reference sequence). Deletions cut 5 bases from V and 2 bases from J, with 12 bases between. CDR3 nucleotide sequence: TGTGCCAGCAGCCTTTCTGACGGCAACACTGAAGCTTTCTTT. Translating it yields CASSLSDGNTEAFF.

The sample holds a few counts of this clonotype. This chain connects TRBV12-3 or TRBV12-4 to TRBJ1-2; D call uncertain. V gave up 7 bases and J gave up 4 bases, with 10 bases separating them. CDR3 length equals 12 residues. CDR3: CASKDPGYGYTF. CDR3 in DNA: TGTGCCAGCAAAGACCCGGGCTATGGCTACACCTTC.

The chain joins TRBV6-6 to TRBJ2-3; 10 nucleotides match TRBD1. CDR3 size: 15 residues. CDR1 and CDR2 from the germline V gene are MNHNY and SVGAGI (reference sequence). V lost 10 bases to trimming and J lost 0 bases; unmatched junction nucleotides: 7. The CDR3 DNA follows: TGTGCCACCGGGACAGGGGCATTGAGCACAGATACGCAGTATTTT. Translation: CATGTGALSTDTQYF.

V and J are TRBV12-3 or TRBV12-4 and TRBJ2-2; TRBD1 agrees at 7 bases. V lost 6 bases and J lost 2; bases outside the gene matches: 6. The CDR3 runs to 15 residues. CDR3 in DNA: TGTGCCAGCAGACCCGGGACAGAAAACACCGGGGAGCTGTTTTTT. Translating it yields CASRPGTENTGELFF.